The subject of this entry is one T cell receptor beta chain. This clone came up once. The antigen this receptor binds is unknown. Base qualities are not at hand, and no much larger clone is one base apart. The data are from a study of memory CD4+ T cells and cytomegalovirus serostatus (dated by TCRdb to between 2018 and 2021). About the investigation overall: The cohort comprised about 35 healthy Belgian adults, 9 CMV seropositive and some 24 CMV seronegative. To replicate a published TCR-based CMV serostatus classifier, the researchers sequenced the CD4+ memory TCRbeta repertoires of a Belgian cohort whose cytomegalovirus serostatus was known. Results and caveats for the whole study, not just this receptor: The results were read as suggesting that the CMV-associated TCR signature is, for the most part, present in the CD4+ memory repertoire. Of roughly 170 previously reported CMV-associated TCRbeta sequences, about 68 appeared in the CD4+ memory repertoires, each in one to five individuals. CMV serostatus prediction reached a median bootstrapped AUC of approximately 0.96 with the original framework and just under 0.93 with a US-trained random forest. On the Belgian cohort, the classifier built on the original framework reached a median bootstrapped AUC of around 0.95, with a 95% CI of 0.76-1.00. Unlike the original study, which covered naive and memory CD4+ and CD8+ populations, the Belgian study sequenced only CD4+CD45RO+ memory cells.

Single viable CD3+CD4+CD8-CD45RO+ cells were sorted as memory CD4+ T cells on a FACSAria II. CMV serostatus was determined using a Roche Elecsys assay that detects serum IgG against CMV pp150, pp28, p38 and p52. Once the samples were thawed, total CD4+ T cells were enriched through positive selection using CD4 magnetic microbeads. The samples came from a different study that was designed specifically to examine the CD4+ T cell memory repertoire. Peripheral blood mononuclear cells were isolated and cryopreserved following standard operating procedures; serum was stored at -80 °C. CD3-PerCP (BW264/56), CD4-APC (RPA-T4), CD45RO-PE (UCHT1) and CD8-Pacific Orange (3B5) antibodies were used for staining, and non-viable cells were excluded with Sytox blue. The Quick-DNA Microprep Kit was used to extract genomic DNA from the sorted cells. Amplification of TCRbeta DNA was done with the immunoSEQ hsTCRbeta kit, following the protocol from the manufacturer. TCRbeta libraries were sequenced on an Illumina MiSeq instrument. The authors' analysis ran thus. After out-of-frame sequences were removed, 2.4 million or so distinct TCRbeta sequences remained, averaging around 67,000 per individual. Each individual was scored using the number of about 180 previously reported CMV-associated TCRbeta sequences that the individual carried and the total number of productive distinct TCRbeta sequences. A beta-binomial model was reimplemented in Python, and scikit-learn random forests with default parameters were trained on data from the US cohort. On the Belgian cohort, classifier performance was reported as the median AUC, along with percentile confidence intervals, across 10,000 bootstrap iterations. The table was pulled from immuneACCESS by TCRdb, which kept in-frame rearrangements only. Such tables lose some clones; where checked, under half of the loss comes from unresolved V genes, and the rest has no known cause. V and J calls plus clone size are reproduced from that table; the DNA served to infer D and trimming. Within this sample are tens of thousands of clones, with about 80% of them counted one time only. The top ten clones comprise about 2.4% of the sample.

Including the terminal cysteine and phenylalanine, the CDR3 comprises 15 residues. Only the CDR3 DNA is retained, 45 bases long and in frame from the first base. CDR1 and CDR2 are read off the germline V gene as KGHSH and LQKENI. V sheds 0 bases and J sheds 0 bases, leaving 8 bases between their ends. This TCR was sampled from an adult in good health and CMV-seropositive. Sequenced sample: memory CD4+ T cells from blood. In this chain, TRBV18 is recombined with TRBJ2-5, with a tentative D gene TRBD2 over 5 matching bases. The DNA reads TGTGCCAGCTCACCACCTAGCGTGTACCAAGAGACCCAGTACTTC. It is translated as CASSPPSVYQETQYF.